This T cell receptor (beta chain) is drawn from a study of HIV-infected patients and healthy controls. All unsorted peripheral T cells were captured because whole blood was used without fractionation. This CDR3 has 13 residues. Germline values: CDR1 KGHSH, CDR2 LQKENI. V gave up 4 bases and J gave up 6 bases; unmatched junction bases: 3. In its sample, this clonotype was seen many times. cDNA was made from 400 to 500 ng RNA using alpha and beta constant primers. Using multiplexing indices, alpha and beta chain libraries were generated apart by chain-specific third strand synthesis. TCRdb called the 5' RACE reads again in MiXCR, with one record for every CDR3 protein. This table holds approximately 8,700 distinct CDR3 sequences, around 7% found once.

This specimen consisted of blood, obtained before antiretroviral therapy. The sequence was collected from an adult with HIV infection. The chain links TRBV18 to TRBJ1-3; 7 bases line up with TRBD1. The CDR3 protein is CASSLDRENTIYF. CDR3 nucleotide sequence: TGTGCCAGCTCACTCGACAGGGAAAACACCATATATTTT.